Reported below is one T cell receptor beta chain. Every sample yielded at least 6.5 million isolated PBMCs. A second PCR, run for roughly 7 to 11 cycles, used a sample-barcoded 5' primer plus a J-beta primer mix. One entry per CDR3 protein, called by TCRdb with MiXCR from the 5' RACE reads. The sample has some 850,000 distinct CDR3 sequences, under 30% seen once. The data originate from a study of blood T cells in healthy people across ages. CDR1 KGHSH and CDR2 LQKENI come from the germline V gene. The V and J ends lost 1 base and 1 base respectively, with 5 bases between them. This CDR3 has 14 residues. Another study also made use of these data, one on T cells of mothers and their children. As reported in that work: Using the M1S primer, the second PCR added sample barcodes along with 2-4 random nucleotides.

This receptor was identified in a boy aged 10-17 years in good health. The chain joins TRBV18 to TRBJ1-5; no clear D gene. Sample: blood. The DNA for the CDR3 is TGTGCCAGCTCACCACGACCGAGCAATCAGCCCCAGCATTTT. Translated, it gives CASSPRPSNQPQHF. Complete variable domain (other parts from reference TRBV18 and TRBJ1-5): NAGVMQNPRHLVRRRGQEARLRCSPMKGHSHVYWYRQLPEEGLKFMVYLQKENIIDESGMPKERFSAEFPKEGPSILRIQQVVRGDSAAYFCASSPRPSNQPQHFGDGTRLSIL.